This T cell receptor beta chain was sequenced in a study of T cell changes during pregnancy in multiple sclerosis. Trimming pared 4 bases from V and 11 bases from J, leaving 18 bases between. Germline CDR1 reads SGHRS; CDR2 reads YFSETQ. There are 13 residues in the CDR3. The repertoire was sequenced with immunoSEQ multiplex PCR; TCRdb's copy has only in-frame clones and lacks some. The data contain about 40,000 clones, approximately 88% of them singletons. This receptor was taken from a female donor in good health, enrolled as a control in a pregnancy study. V is TRBV5-1 and J is TRBJ1-1, with D tentatively TRBD1 (5 bases). The sample here was peripheral blood, taken in the first trimester of pregnancy. CDR3 protein: CASSEGLSEGAFF. CDR3 in DNA: TGCGCCAGCAGCGAGGGACTTTCGGAGGGGGCTTTCTTT.